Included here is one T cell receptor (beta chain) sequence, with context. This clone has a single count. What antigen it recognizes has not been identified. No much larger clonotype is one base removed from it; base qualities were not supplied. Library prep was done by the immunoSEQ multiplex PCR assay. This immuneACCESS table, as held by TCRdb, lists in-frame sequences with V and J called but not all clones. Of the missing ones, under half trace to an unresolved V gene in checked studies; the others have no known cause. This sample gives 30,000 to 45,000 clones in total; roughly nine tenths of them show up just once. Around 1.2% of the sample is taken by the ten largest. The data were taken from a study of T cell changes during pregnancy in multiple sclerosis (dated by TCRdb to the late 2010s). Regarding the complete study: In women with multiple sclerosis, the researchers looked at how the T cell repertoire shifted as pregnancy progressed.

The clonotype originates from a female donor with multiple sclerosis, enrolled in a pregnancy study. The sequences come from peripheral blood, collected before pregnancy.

The CDR3 region has the sequence CASTLNKGGDVTQYF. The DNA sequence is TGTGCCAGCACCTTAAACAAGGGAGGGGACGTTACGCAGTATTTT. Recombination joined TRBV6-1 with TRBJ2-3; 7 central bases correspond to TRBD2. Here V drops 7 bases and J drops 8 bases, and the junction holds 15 bases not matched to any gene. The germline V gene supplies CDR1 MNHNS and CDR2 SASEGT. The CDR3 has 15 amino acids, counting the end cysteine and phenylalanine. Kept here is only the CDR3 DNA, which spans 45 bases and is read in frame from base 1.